The 28 T cell receptor beta chains reported below all come from one sample, sequenced in a study of chemoradiotherapy in HPV16-positive cancers. TCRdb keeps only in-frame clones here, not all; method: immunoSEQ multiplex PCR. This table holds 36,000 or so clones, 80% found once. The sequences come from blood, collected from a patient who underwent chemoradiotherapy. These receptors were taken from a human donor with HPV-associated anogenital cancer.

The chain employs TRBV15 and TRBJ2-7, with a tentative D call TRBD2 (5 bases). Germline V gene sequence: CDR1 LNHNV, CDR2 YYDKDF (reference sequence). CDR3 size: 13 residues. The V gene lost 3 bases and the J gene lost 7 bases, with 13 bases spanning the gap. This CDR3 is CATSSGRGSEQYF. The CDR3 DNA follows: TGTGCCACCAGCAGCGGTCGGGGTTCGGAGCAGTACTTC.

The chain carries TRBV6-6 and TRBJ1-1; a weak D match, TRBD1 (6 bases). The CDR3 has 15 residues. Germline CDR1 is MNHNY and CDR2 is SVGAGI (reference sequence). The ends were cut back, 6 bases at V and 6 bases at J, with 20 bases in the middle. The DNA for the CDR3 is TGTGCCAGCAGCCCCGGGCGGGGGGGGGCACCTGAAGCTTTCTTT. Its protein is CASSPGRGGAPEAFF.

The genes are TRBV5-1 and TRBJ2-1, with unresolved D. The CDR3 totals 14 residues. Germline CDR1 reads SGHRS; CDR2 reads YFSETQ. Trimming took off 0 bases at V and 4 bases at J, with 8 bases between the two ends. In DNA form, the CDR3 reads TGCGCCAGCAGCTTGGGAGGAGAGTACAATGAGCAGTTCTTC. It is translated as CASSLGGEYNEQFF.

In nucleotides, the CDR3 is TGTGCCAGCAGCGTAACCGGGACTAGCGGGGGGGCCGTTGAGACCCAGTACTTC. Its protein product is CASSVTGTSGGAVETQYF. This sequence joins TRBV2 and TRBJ2-5; TRBD2 agrees at 16 bases. The V and J ends lost 6 bases and 5 bases, in that order; junction bases with no gene match: 12. The CDR3 is made up of 18 amino acids. Germline CDR1 reads SNHLY; CDR2 reads FYNNEI.

This clone showed up just a few times. This chain uses TRBV9 with TRBJ2-3, with D tentatively TRBD1 (5 bases). The CDR3 runs 16 residues. Per germline, CDR1 SGDLS and CDR2 YYNGEE. V was clipped by 0 bases and J by 4 bases, with 15 bases between them. DNA of the CDR3: TGTGCCAGCAGCGTAGCTGGCAGGGCAAATGCAGATACGCAGTATTTT. It translates to CASSVAGRANADTQYF.

The chain has TRBV2 and TRBJ1-6, with D uncertain. V gave up 6 bases and J gave up 9 bases, with 12 bases separating them. The CDR3 contains 13 residues. CDR1 is SNHLY and CDR2 is FYNNEI in the germline V gene. CDR3 DNA sequence: TGTGCCAGCAGCTCCTCCGAAGGTTCACCCCTCCACTTT. Amino acid sequence: CASSSSEGSPLHF.

This rearrangement joins TRBV6-5 to TRBJ1-2, with 7 bases identical to TRBD1. Germline CDR1 is MNHEY and CDR2 is SVGAGI. The CDR3 is 12 residues long. Trimming removed 8 bases from V and 5 bases from J; junction bases left unmatched: 5. CDR3 nucleotide sequence: TGTGCCAGCCGGACAGGAGTGTATGGCTACACCTTC. It translates to CASRTGVYGYTF.

The CDR3 is CASSLEGTGDYGYTF. The DNA of the CDR3 is TGCGCCAGCAGCTTGGAAGGGACAGGGGACTATGGCTACACCTTC. The chain recombines TRBV5-1 with TRBJ1-2; TRBD1 agrees at 10 bases. Germline lookup yields CDR1 SGHRS and CDR2 YFSETQ. Unmatched junction bases numbered 2, after V lost 0 bases and J lost 3 bases. This CDR3 region has 15 residues.

This clone has a single count. The chain has TRBV18 and TRBJ1-4, with 9 bases fitting TRBD1. Losses at the gene ends were 2 bases for V and 2 bases for J; bases not matched to a gene: 6. Germline-derived CDR1 and CDR2 are KGHSH and LQKENI. CDR3 length: 17 residues. The CDR3 sequence is CASSPVGTGSTNEKLFF. The CDR3, as DNA: TGTGCCAGCTCACCAGTCGGGACAGGGAGCACTAATGAAAAACTGTTTTTT.

The chain uses TRBV5-4 and TRBJ2-2, with D uncertain. This CDR3 is 15 amino acids long. Trimming removed 1 base from V and 6 bases from J, with 13 bases in between. Germline V CDR1 and CDR2: SGHNT, YYREEE (reference sequence). The CDR3 DNA reads as TGTGCCAGCAGCTTGTTGGATCCGTCCGCCGGGGAGCTGTTTTTT. It codes for CASSLLDPSAGELFF.

V gene TRBV30 combines with J gene TRBJ1-1; D gene unclear. Looked up from germline, CDR1 is GTSNPN and CDR2 is SVGIG (reference sequence). CDR3 size: 12 residues. Deletions cut 5 bases from V and 2 bases from J, with 9 bases between. This CDR3 is CAWSRPNTEAFF. In DNA, the CDR3 is TGTGCCTGGTCTCGGCCTAACACTGAAGCTTTCTTT.

The chain joins TRBV7-8 to TRBJ1-1; no definite D call. This CDR3 is 15 amino acids long. Trimming cost V 1 base and J 6 bases, with 15 bases left between them. Germline V gene data show CDR1 as SGHVS and CDR2 as FQNEAQ. The CDR3 nucleotides are TGTGCCAGCAGCTTAGTGGGTTTGGGAAGGGCTGAAGCTTTCTTT. Its protein is CASSLVGLGRAEAFF. Full variable domain (missing parts from reference TRBV7-8 and TRBJ1-1): GAGVSQSPRYKVAKRGQDVALRCDPISGHVSLFWYQQALGQGPEFLTYFQNEAQLDKSGLPSDRFFAERPEGSVSTLKIQRTQQEDSAVYLCASSLVGLGRAEAFFGQGTRLTVV.

The sample holds one count of this clone. The J gene is TRBJ2-7, the V gene TRBV5-1, with 11 positions matching TRBD2. The CDR3 extends over 14 amino acids. Germline V gene data show CDR1 as SGHRS and CDR2 as YFSETQ. V dropped 1 base and J dropped 6; count of bases not matched to a gene: 3. In nucleotides, the CDR3 is TGCGCCAGCAGCTTGCAAACTAGCGGGGGCGAGCAGTACTTC. The encoded protein is CASSLQTSGGEQYF.

This chain connects TRBV29-1 to TRBJ2-1; possible D gene TRBD1, 6 bases. With 7 bases removed from V and 10 bases from J, the gap between germline ends came to 17 bases. From germline, CDR1 is SQVTM and CDR2 ANQGSEA. This CDR3 spans 12 amino acids. The CDR3 reads CSGGTQTGEQFF. The CDR3 coding sequence is TGCAGCGGGGGGACCCAGACAGGCGAGCAGTTCTTC.

CDR3 amino acids: CASSWGGKTEAFF. CDR3 nucleotides: TGTGCCAGCAGCTGGGGGGGGAAGACTGAAGCTTTCTTT. This sequence joins TRBV5-4 and TRBJ1-1; perhaps TRBD1 as D (5 bases). The CDR3 has 13 residues. Trimming left V 3 bases short and J 5 bases short, with 11 bases between. Germline values: CDR1 SGHNT, CDR2 YYREEE (reference sequence).

V is TRBV11-1 and J is TRBJ1-1; the D gene is possibly TRBD1 (6 bases). This CDR3 has 13 amino acids. Germline assignment: CDR1 SGHAT and CDR2 FQDESV (reference sequence). Trimming pared 3 bases from V and 4 bases from J, leaving 9 bases between. The CDR3 DNA is TGTGCCAGCAGCTTCGAAGGGGGCACTGAAGCTTTCTTT. Its translation: CASSFEGGTEAFF.

The chain uses TRBV27 and TRBJ1-2; the D gene is possibly TRBD1 (6 bases). CDR1 is MNHEY and CDR2 is SMNVEV in the germline V gene (reference sequence). Trimming removed 3 bases at V and 4 bases at J, with 12 bases between. The CDR3 sequence is 14 residues long. CDR3 sequence reads: CASSLGASGYGYTF. The CDR3 DNA reads as TGTGCCAGCAGTTTGGGGGCGTCGGGCTATGGCTACACCTTC.

V is TRBV2 and J is TRBJ2-7, with TRBD1 matching 8 bases. V shed 3 bases and J 7 bases; nucleotides not matched to a gene: 11. Germline V gene sequence: CDR1 SNHLY, CDR2 FYNNEI. The CDR3 is 15 amino acids. The DNA for the CDR3 is TGTGCCAGCAGTGACGTAGCAGGGGGCGAAGGTGAGCAGTACTTC. This encodes CASSDVAGGEGEQYF.

This clone was found once. The V call is TRBV20-1, the J call TRBJ1-2; D is unclear. The CDR3 spans 11 residues. The V gene's germline CDR1 is DFQATT and CDR2 SNEGSKA (reference sequence). V was cut by 2 bases and J by 5 bases, with 6 bases left in between. The CDR3 protein is CSARKEYGYTF. The CDR3 nucleotides read TGCAGTGCTAGAAAAGAGTATGGCTACACCTTC.

The V and J genes are TRBV6-5 and TRBJ1-2; 8 nucleotides match TRBD1. The CDR3 runs 14 residues. Germline V gene sequence: CDR1 MNHEY, CDR2 SVGAGI. Germline trimming cut 6 bases from V and 4 bases from J; bases unmatched to any gene: 7. The CDR3 nucleotides read TGTGCCAGCAGAGCAGGGGGCGTAGTCTATGGCTACACCTTC. It translates to CASRAGGVVYGYTF.

V gene TRBV19 combines with J gene TRBJ1-5; maybe TRBD1 (5 bases). Germline V gene sequence: CDR1 LNHDA, CDR2 SQIVND (reference sequence). This CDR3 spans 15 amino acids. V lost 7 bases to trimming and J lost 8 bases, with 21 bases between them. The CDR3 here is CASMKGRDGGEPQHF. The CDR3 DNA is TGTGCCAGTATGAAGGGGCGCGATGGTGGAGAGCCCCAGCATTTT.

The V call is TRBV5-1, the J call TRBJ2-3, with 9 bases lining up with TRBD2. CDR3 length: 18 amino acids. Germline lookup yields CDR1 SGHRS and CDR2 YFSETQ. J gave up 5 bases and V 0 bases, and 13 bases lay outside the gene matches. The CDR3 sequence is CASSLVSGGRRSGDTQYF. The CDR3 DNA reads TGCGCCAGCAGCTTGGTGAGCGGGGGGCGGAGGTCTGGAGATACGCAGTATTTT.

The V and J genes are TRBV6-5 and TRBJ2-1; perhaps TRBD2 as D (7 bases). The V and J ends lost 2 bases and 9 bases respectively, with 17 bases between them. Germline V lookup: CDR1 MNHEY, CDR2 SVGAGI. CDR3 length equals 15 residues. CDR3 amino acids: CASSYRGAVISEQFF. CDR3 DNA: TGTGCCAGCAGTTACCGGGGGGCGGTTATTAGTGAGCAGTTCTTC.

The chain uses TRBV11-3 and TRBJ1-1, with D maybe TRBD1 (5 bases). Germline CDR1 reads SGHNT; CDR2 reads YENEEA. The CDR3 runs to 13 residues. The germline V and J ends were trimmed by 5 bases and 5 bases, with 12 bases remaining between them. CDR3 sequence reads: CASSQGVETEAFF. In DNA form, the CDR3 reads TGTGCCAGCAGCCAAGGGGTCGAGACTGAAGCTTTCTTT.

This chain connects TRBV30 to TRBJ1-6; tentatively, D is TRBD1 (6 bases). The length of the CDR3 is 13 residues. Germline CDR1 reads GTSNPN; CDR2 reads SVGIG (reference sequence). The ends were cut back, 0 bases at V and 10 bases at J, with 10 bases in the middle. CDR3 bases: TGTGCCTGGAGTGTAGGGGGGCCCTCACCCCTCCACTTT. The encoded protein is CAWSVGGPSPLHF.

The chain uses TRBV7-2 and TRBJ2-7; D not resolved. This CDR3 comprises 14 residues. Germline V gene data show CDR1 as SGHTA and CDR2 as FQGNSA. V was clipped by 1 base and J by 4 bases, with 11 bases between them. CDR3 bases: TGTGCCAGCAGCTTAGACTTCTTCAATTACGAGCAGTACTTC. Translation: CASSLDFFNYEQYF.

This chain joins TRBV10-3 and TRBJ2-2, with D possibly matching TRBD1 (7 bases). The CDR3 contains 16 residues. Germline V gives CDR1 ENHRY, CDR2 SYGVKD. Trimming stripped 9 bases from V and 2 bases from J, with 19 bases between. As DNA, the CDR3 is TGTGCCATATTCGGAGGGGGCAGTGTAAACACCGGGGAGCTGTTTTTT. Protein product: CAIFGGGSVNTGELFF.

This clone was recorded once. This sequence joins TRBV5-1 and TRBJ1-1; D is unclear. Trimming cost V 4 bases and J 0 bases, with 13 bases left between them. CDR3 length: 15 residues. Germline lookup yields CDR1 SGHRS and CDR2 YFSETQ. The CDR3 nucleotides read TGCGCCAGCAGCCCTCAGGTGGGGATGAACACTGAAGCTTTCTTT. Translated: CASSPQVGMNTEAFF.